The next 4 T cell receptor beta chains were all read from a single sample in a study of T cell repertoires in cytomegalovirus infection. TCRdb passed the reads through MiXCR, listing each CDR3 protein once. The sample contains 600,000 to 800,000 distinct CDR3 sequences, approximately 24% of which appear only once. The sample taken for sequencing was CD8+ T cells from PBMCs. These receptors were taken from a human donor in good health (CMV status not recorded). Some clones in this sample may be carry-over from other donors' samples.

The J gene is TRBJ2-7, the V gene TRBV29-1; no clear D gene. The CDR3 runs 13 residues. Looked up from germline, CDR1 is SQVTM and CDR2 is ANQGSEA. V was cut by 0 bases and J by 1 base, with 7 bases left in between. CDR3 DNA sequence: TGCAGCGTTGAAGATGACACATCCTACGAGCAGTACTTC. Translated, it gives CSVEDDTSYEQYF.

This clonotype was counted many times. This chain connects TRBV7-9 to TRBJ2-1; the D call may be TRBD1 or TRBD2 (5 bases each). CDR3 size: 17 residues. Deletions cut 5 bases from V and 0 bases from J, with 17 bases between. The V gene's germline CDR1 is SEHNR and CDR2 FQNEAQ (reference sequence). CDR3 loop: CASSRESGTHSYNEQFF. The DNA of the CDR3 is TGTGCCAGCAGCAGAGAGTCGGGGACCCACTCCTACAATGAGCAGTTCTTC. The full variable domain, rest sourced from reference TRBV7-9 and TRBJ2-1, is DTGVSQNPRHKITKRGQNVTFRCDPISEHNRLYWYRQTLGQGPEFLTYFQNEAQLEKSRLLSDRFSAERPKGSFSTLEIQRTEQGDSAMYLCASSRESGTHSYNEQFFGPGTRLTVL.

In its sample, this clonotype was seen a few times. This chain uses TRBV5-4 with TRBJ2-1, with D possibly matching TRBD2 (5 bases). Per germline, CDR1 SGHNT and CDR2 YYREEE (reference sequence). V was pared by 4 bases and J by 0 bases, with 11 bases between. There are 15 residues in the CDR3. The CDR3 here is CASSLRRVSYNEQFF. CDR3 bases: TGTGCCAGCAGCCTCAGGCGGGTCTCCTACAATGAGCAGTTCTTC.

The chain employs TRBV15 and TRBJ1-6; D remains unclear. This CDR3 comprises 15 residues. Germline V gene sequence: CDR1 LNHNV, CDR2 YYDKDF (reference sequence). V shed 4 bases and J shed 7 bases, with 14 bases lying between them. CDR3 bases: TGTGCCACCAGCACTTTCGGGCCAGCCAATTCACCCCTCCACTTT. Translation gives CATSTFGPANSPLHF.